This T cell receptor beta chain is from a study of vaccination and CD4 T cells after COVID-19. Treatment indicated: approximately 10-day PBMC culture with coronavirus spike peptide pools or control peptides (ViraFEST assay). PCR tests turned positive between March and December 2020, before US Alpha, Beta and Delta variants. CD4+ T cells were isolated by negative selection after approximately eleven days of culture. Study-level points and caveats: Convalescent patients showed a median around 88% of reactive clones that were seen only post-vaccination.

Sequence data for DNA of cultured CD4+ T cells were generated by the Oncomine TCR Beta short-read assay. Via MiXCR, TCRdb re-called the PCR reads, giving one row per CDR3 protein. In the table there are under 15,000 distinct CDR3 sequences, roughly half of which are singletons. About this clonotype itself: Its cognate antigen is unknown.

Here the sequenced sample was cultured CD4+ T cells from blood, taken after SARS-CoV-2 vaccination. The origin of this receptor is a human donor with COVID-19.

The CDR3 spells CAGAGTGSHEQYF. For the CDR3, the DNA is TGTGCCGGGGCGGGGACAGGGTCCCACGAGCAGTACTTC. V usage is TRBV10-3 and J usage is TRBJ2-7, with 9 bases identical to TRBD1. The CDR3 contains 13 residues. Trimming at V came to 11 bases and at J to 5 bases, leaving 10 bases not matched to a gene. The germline V gene encodes CDR1 ENHRY and CDR2 SYGVKD.